This entry features one T cell receptor (beta chain) sequence. Its specificity is unknown. The same CDR3 is also encoded by other DNA sequences in this sample. The method was immunoSEQ multiplex PCR; TCRdb's version includes in-frame clones alone and lacks a portion of them. The table shows approximately 250,000 clones, with 50% to 80% occurring only once. This specimen belongs to a study of shared clonotypes between healthy human individuals. Study findings and constraints: On the whole, naive subsets had larger estimated richness than memory subsets had.

The CDR3 sequence is 14 residues long. The V end was cut by 0 bases, the J end by 3 bases, with 9 bases between. Germline CDR1 reads SGHRS; CDR2 reads YFSETQ. The chain carries TRBV5-1 and TRBJ2-5; maybe TRBD1 (6 bases). Sequencing input: memory CD4+ T cells sorted from blood. Subset of the sample: CD45RA-negative fraction. The source of this sequence is a man aged 25-45 years in good health. DNA for the CDR3: TGCGCCAGCAGCTTGGGAACAGGGAAAGAGACCCAGTACTTC. This sequence encodes CASSLGTGKETQYF.